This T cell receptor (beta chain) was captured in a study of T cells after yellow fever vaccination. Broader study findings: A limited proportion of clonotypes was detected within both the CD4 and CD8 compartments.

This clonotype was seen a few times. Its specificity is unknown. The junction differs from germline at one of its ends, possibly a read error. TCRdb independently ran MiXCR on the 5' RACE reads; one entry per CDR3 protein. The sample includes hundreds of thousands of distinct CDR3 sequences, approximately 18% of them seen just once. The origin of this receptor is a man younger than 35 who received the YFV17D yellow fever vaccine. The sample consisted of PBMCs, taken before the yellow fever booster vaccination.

The CDR3 sequence: CASSHSGNEQFF. CDR3 nucleotide sequence: TGTGCCAGCAGTCACTCGGGGAATGAGCAGTTCTTC. The rearrangement links TRBV6-5 to TRBJ2-1; a possible D gene is TRBD2 (5 bases). CDR1 is MNHEY and CDR2 is SVGAGI in the germline V gene. This CDR3 is 12 amino acids long.